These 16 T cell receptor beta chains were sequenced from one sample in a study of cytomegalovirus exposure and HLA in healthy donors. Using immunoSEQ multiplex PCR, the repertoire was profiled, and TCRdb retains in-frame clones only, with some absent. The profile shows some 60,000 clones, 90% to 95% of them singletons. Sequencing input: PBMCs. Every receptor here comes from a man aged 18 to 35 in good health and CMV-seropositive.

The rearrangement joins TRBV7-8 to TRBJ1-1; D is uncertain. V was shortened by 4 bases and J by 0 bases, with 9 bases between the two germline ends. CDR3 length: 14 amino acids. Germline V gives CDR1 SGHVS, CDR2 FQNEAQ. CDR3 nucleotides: TGTGCCAGCAGCTCGAGGGAGATGAACACTGAAGCTTTCTTT. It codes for CASSSREMNTEAFF.

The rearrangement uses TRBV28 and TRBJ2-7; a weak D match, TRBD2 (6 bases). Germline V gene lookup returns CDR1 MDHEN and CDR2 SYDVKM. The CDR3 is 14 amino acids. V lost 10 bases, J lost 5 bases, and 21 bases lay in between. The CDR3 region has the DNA TGTGCCAAGCCCCTCTCCCGGAGGGACCACGAGCAGTACTTC. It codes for CAKPLSRRDHEQYF.

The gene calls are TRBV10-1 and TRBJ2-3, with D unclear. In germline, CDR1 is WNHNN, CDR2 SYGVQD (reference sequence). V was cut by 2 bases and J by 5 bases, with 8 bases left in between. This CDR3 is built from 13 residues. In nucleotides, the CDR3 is TGCGCCAGCAGTGAGAACCGCGGAGATACGCAGTATTTT. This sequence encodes CASSENRGDTQYF.

CDR3 sequence reads: CAWSAGTGFAEQYF. The CDR3 region has the DNA TGTGCCTGGAGTGCCGGGACAGGGTTTGCCGAGCAGTACTTC. The chain links TRBV30 to TRBJ2-7; the match to TRBD1 covers 9 bases. The germline gives CDR1 GTSNPN, CDR2 SVGIG (reference sequence). CDR3 length: 14 residues. Trimming at V came to 1 base and at J to 6 bases, leaving 7 bases not matched to a gene.

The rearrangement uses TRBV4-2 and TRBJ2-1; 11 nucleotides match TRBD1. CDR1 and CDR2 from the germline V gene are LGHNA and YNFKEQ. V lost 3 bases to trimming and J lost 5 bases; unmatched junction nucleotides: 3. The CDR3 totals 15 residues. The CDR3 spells CASSQEGQGDNEQFF. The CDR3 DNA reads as TGTGCCAGCAGCCAGGAGGGACAGGGGGACAATGAGCAGTTCTTC.

The CDR3 DNA reads TGTGCCAGCAGCTCGCCGGGACAGGGGCTACCACCTCTGAGCTCCTACAATGAGCAGTTCTTC. This codes for CASSSPGQGLPPLSSYNEQFF. V is TRBV7-8 and J is TRBJ2-1; TRBD1 matches 10 bases. With 4 bases clipped from V and 0 bases from J, the junction kept 18 bases outside the gene matches. This CDR3 spans 21 amino acids. Looked up from germline, CDR1 is SGHVS and CDR2 is FQNEAQ.

CDR3 region: CASSPLRGQQETQYF. The CDR3 nucleotides read TGTGCCAGCAGCCCTCTCCGGGGACAGCAAGAGACCCAGTACTTC. The rearrangement links TRBV9 to TRBJ2-5; 7 positions agree with TRBD1. CDR1 and CDR2 (germline): SGDLS, YYNGEE. V was clipped by 4 bases and J by 2 bases; unmatched bases: 8. This CDR3 contains 15 residues.

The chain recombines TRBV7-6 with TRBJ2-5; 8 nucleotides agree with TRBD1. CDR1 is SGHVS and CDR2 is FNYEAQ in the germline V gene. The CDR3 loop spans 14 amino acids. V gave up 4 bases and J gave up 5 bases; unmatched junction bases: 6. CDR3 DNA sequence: TGTGCCAGCAGCTCGTTCACAGGGGGGGAGACCCAGTACTTC. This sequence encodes CASSSFTGGETQYF. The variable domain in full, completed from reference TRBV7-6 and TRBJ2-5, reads GAGVSQSPRYKVTKRGQDVALRCDPISGHVSLYWYRQALGQGPEFLTYFNYEAQQDKSGLPNDRFSAERPEGSISTLTIQRTEQRDSAMYRCASSSFTGGETQYFGPGTRLLVL.

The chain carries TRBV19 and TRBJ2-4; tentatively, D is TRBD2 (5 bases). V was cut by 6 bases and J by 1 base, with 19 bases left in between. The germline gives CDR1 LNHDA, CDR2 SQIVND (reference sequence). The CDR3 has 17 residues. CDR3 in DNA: TGTGCCAGTAGGAGGACTTATAAGTTTGAGGCCAAAAACATTCAGTACTTC. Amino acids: CASRRTYKFEAKNIQYF.

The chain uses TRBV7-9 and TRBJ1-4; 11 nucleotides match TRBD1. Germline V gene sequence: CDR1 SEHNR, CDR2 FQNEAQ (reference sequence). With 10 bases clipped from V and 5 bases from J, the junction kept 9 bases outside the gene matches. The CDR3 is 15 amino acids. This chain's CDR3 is CATGTGGFGNEKLFF. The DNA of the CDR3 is TGTGCCACCGGGACAGGGGGTTTTGGGAATGAAAAACTGTTTTTT.

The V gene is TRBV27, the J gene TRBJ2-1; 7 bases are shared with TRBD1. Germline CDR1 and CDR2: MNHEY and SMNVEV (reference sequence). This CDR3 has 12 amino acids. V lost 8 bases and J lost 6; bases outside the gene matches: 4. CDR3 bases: TGTGCCAGCGGACAGGAACTCAATGAGCAGTTCTTC. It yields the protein CASGQELNEQFF.

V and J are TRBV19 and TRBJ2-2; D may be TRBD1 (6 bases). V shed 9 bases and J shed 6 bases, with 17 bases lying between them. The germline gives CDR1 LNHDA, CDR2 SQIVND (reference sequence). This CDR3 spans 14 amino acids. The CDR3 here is CASTQGYGPGELFF. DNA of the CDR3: TGTGCCAGCACACAGGGTTACGGTCCCGGGGAGCTGTTTTTT.

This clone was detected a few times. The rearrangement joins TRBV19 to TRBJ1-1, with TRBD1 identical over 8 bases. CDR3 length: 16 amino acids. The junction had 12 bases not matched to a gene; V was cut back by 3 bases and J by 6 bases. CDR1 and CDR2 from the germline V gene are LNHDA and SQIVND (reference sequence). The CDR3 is CASSIQGQEKFAEAFF. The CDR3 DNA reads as TGTGCCAGTAGTATTCAGGGACAGGAGAAGTTCGCTGAAGCTTTCTTT. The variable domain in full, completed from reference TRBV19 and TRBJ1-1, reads DGGITQSPKYLFRKEGQNVTLSCEQNLNHDAMYWYRQDPGQGLRLIYYSQIVNDFQKGDIAEGYSVSREKKESFPLTVTSAQKNPTAFYLCASSIQGQEKFAEAFFGQGTRLTVV.

The CDR3 nucleotides read TGCAGCGCGAACGGACAGACCAATGAGCAGTTCTTC. Its translation is CSANGQTNEQFF. The chain combines TRBV29-1 with TRBJ2-1; tentative D call: TRBD1 (6 bases). The CDR3 is made up of 12 amino acids. Germline CDR1 SQVTM, CDR2 ANQGSEA. V shed 7 bases and J shed 6 bases, with 13 bases lying between them.

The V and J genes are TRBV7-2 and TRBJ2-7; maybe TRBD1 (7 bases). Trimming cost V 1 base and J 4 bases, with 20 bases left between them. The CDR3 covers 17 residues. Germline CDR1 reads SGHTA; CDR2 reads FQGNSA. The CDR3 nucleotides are TGTGCCAGCAGCTTAGTCCCGGGTCAGGGGGGCTGGTACGAGCAGTACTTC. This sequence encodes CASSLVPGQGGWYEQYF.

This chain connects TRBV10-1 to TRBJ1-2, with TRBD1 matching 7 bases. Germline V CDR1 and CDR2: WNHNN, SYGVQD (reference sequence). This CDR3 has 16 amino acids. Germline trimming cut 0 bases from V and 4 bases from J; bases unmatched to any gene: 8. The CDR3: CASSESPRDRAYGYTF. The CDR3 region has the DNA TGCGCCAGCAGTGAGTCTCCCCGGGACAGAGCCTATGGCTACACCTTC.